The 32 T cell receptor beta chains presented below share a single source sample, sequenced in a study of T cells in Graves' hyperthyroidism and ophthalmopathy. TCR beta CDR3 sequences were amplified from RNA transcripts. Primed by the HTBI set, a first-round RT-PCR was run on the TCR CDR3. TCRdb re-called the multiplex PCR reads through MiXCR, storing one row per CDR3 protein. The sample shows 400,000 to 600,000 distinct CDR3 sequences, around 21% of them seen only once. The specimen sequenced was blood. Source of these receptors: a man aged 18-30 years with Graves' hyperthyroidism.

The chain has TRBV30 and TRBJ2-7; 9 bases align to TRBD2. Losses at the gene ends were 4 bases for V and 2 bases for J; bases not matched to a gene: 6. The CDR3 is made up of 14 amino acids. Germline V gene lookup returns CDR1 GTSNPN and CDR2 SVGIG (reference sequence). CDR3 in amino acids: CAWKRSSGAYEQYF. CDR3 coding DNA: TGTGCCTGGAAAAGGTCTAGCGGGGCCTACGAGCAGTACTTC.

In this sample, this clonotype turned up many times. CDR3 protein: CATSRDLYRAWEQPQHF. CDR3 in DNA: TGTGCCACCAGCAGAGATCTTTACAGGGCTTGGGAGCAGCCCCAGCATTTT. The chain uses TRBV15 and TRBJ1-5, with a tentative D call TRBD1 (6 bases). In germline, CDR1 is LNHNV, CDR2 YYDKDF (reference sequence). The CDR3 contains 17 residues. V gave up 0 bases and J gave up 7 bases, with 19 bases separating them. The entire variable domain, with the rest obtained from reference TRBV15 and TRBJ1-5, is as follows: DAMVIQNPRYQVTQFGKPVTLSCSQTLNHNVMYWYQQKSSQAPKLLFHYYDKDFNNEADTPDNFQSRRPNTSFCFLDIRSPGLGDTAMYLCATSRDLYRAWEQPQHFGDGTRLSIL.

The chain uses TRBV28 and TRBJ1-5; tentative D call: TRBD1 (6 bases). V gave up 7 bases and J gave up 2 bases, with 15 bases separating them. Per germline, CDR1 MDHEN and CDR2 SYDVKM. There are 15 residues in the CDR3. As DNA, the CDR3 is TGTGCCAGCACCTGGGGGGGGCTCGGCAATCAGCCCCAGCATTTT. It encodes CASTWGGLGNQPQHF.

This clonotype has ten or more counts. The chain has TRBV6-1 and TRBJ1-5; unclear D gene. CDR3 length: 13 residues. CDR1 and CDR2 (germline): MNHNS, SASEGT. The V and J ends lost 4 bases and 4 bases respectively, with 8 bases between them. Here the CDR3 reads CASSGAENQPQHF. The CDR3 coding sequence is TGTGCCAGCAGTGGGGCGGAGAATCAGCCCCAGCATTTT.

There are a few counts of this clonotype. The rearrangement links TRBV6-5 to TRBJ2-7; D ambiguous. Trimming pared 2 bases from V and 4 bases from J, leaving 9 bases between. The CDR3 consists of 13 residues. Germline-derived CDR1 and CDR2 are MNHEY and SVGAGI. As DNA, the CDR3 is TGTGCCAGCAGTTACAGGGCCAGTTACGAGCAGTACGTC. This codes for CASSYRASYEQYV.

This clonotype was detected many times. The chain is built from TRBV6-1 and TRBJ1-2; no clear D. Germline CDR1 reads MNHNS; CDR2 reads SASEGT. This CDR3 is 14 amino acids long. Trimming pared 5 bases from V and 4 bases from J, leaving 14 bases between. CDR3 protein: CASSRKEYSYGYTF. The DNA for the CDR3 is TGTGCCAGCAGTAGAAAGGAATACTCCTATGGCTACACCTTC.

This clonotype was counted ten times or more. The chain is built from TRBV28 and TRBJ2-5; D may match TRBD1 or TRBD2 (5 bases each). The CDR3 is 16 residues long. The V and J ends lost 2 bases and 0 bases respectively, with 13 bases between them. Germline-derived CDR1 and CDR2 are MDHEN and SYDVKM. The CDR3 loop reads CASSLRRGVYQETQYF. The CDR3 coding sequence is TGTGCCAGCAGTTTACGAAGAGGGGTCTACCAAGAGACCCAGTACTTC. The whole variable domain, filled in from reference TRBV28 and TRBJ2-5, reads DVKVTQSSRYLVKRTGEKVFLECVQDMDHENMFWYRQDPGLGLRLIYFSYDVKMKEKGDIPEGYSVSREKKERFSLILESASTNQTSMYLCASSLRRGVYQETQYFGPGTRLLVL.

This rearrangement joins TRBV30 to TRBJ1-2; perhaps TRBD1 as D (6 bases). The CDR3 has 17 amino acids. Germline V CDR1 and CDR2: GTSNPN, SVGIG (reference sequence). Trimming left V 4 bases short and J 4 bases short, with 25 bases between. The CDR3 spells CAWTPPPPGGASYGYTF. The CDR3, as DNA: TGTGCCTGGACGCCACCGCCGCCGGGGGGCGCGTCCTATGGCTACACCTTC.

This clonotype was found many times. The chain has TRBV12-3 or TRBV12-4 and TRBJ1-5; TRBD1 might be the D (6 bases). This CDR3 is 13 amino acids long. Between the trimmed V and J ends, which lost 6 bases and 5 bases, there was a span of 11 bases. Here the CDR3 reads CASRNRDDQPQHF. The CDR3 bases are TGTGCCAGCAGAAACAGGGACGATCAGCCCCAGCATTTT.

The chain has TRBV27 and TRBJ2-7, with D tentatively TRBD2 (6 bases). Germline values: CDR1 MNHEY, CDR2 SMNVEV (reference sequence). The V and J ends lost 3 bases and 3 bases respectively, with 12 bases between them. The CDR3 length is 14 residues. The CDR3 DNA sequence: TGTGCCAGCAGTTTTACCGGGAGCGTCTACGAGCAGTACTTC. Protein sequence: CASSFTGSVYEQYF.

This clonotype appeared a few times. This chain joins TRBV4-1 and TRBJ1-1; a possible D gene is TRBD1 (6 bases). The germline V gene has CDR1 MGHRA and CDR2 YSYEKL. CDR3 length: 14 amino acids. The V and J ends lost 8 bases and 3 bases respectively, with 16 bases between them. The CDR3 region is CASRPQGRDTEAFF. The CDR3 DNA follows: TGCGCCAGCCGACCACAGGGACGGGACACTGAAGCTTTCTTT.

The V gene is TRBV6-1, the J gene TRBJ2-5; 8 bases match TRBD2. Germline lookup yields CDR1 MNHNS and CDR2 SASEGT. With 3 bases clipped from V and 3 bases from J, the junction kept 9 bases outside the gene matches. The CDR3 is 16 amino acids. CDR3 sequence: CASSEDGGARKETQYF. Written as DNA, the CDR3 is TGTGCCAGCAGTGAGGACGGGGGGGCGAGGAAAGAGACCCAGTACTTC.

The sample holds a few counts of this clonotype. The V gene is TRBV5-5, the J gene TRBJ1-1, with D perhaps matching TRBD1 (5 bases). CDR3 length equals 16 residues. Germline V CDR1 and CDR2: SGHKS, YYEKEE (reference sequence). The V and J ends lost 4 bases and 1 base respectively, with 17 bases between them. CDR3 residues: CASSVTKGLKNTEAFF. The CDR3 DNA reads as TGTGCCAGCAGCGTCACTAAGGGACTCAAGAACACTGAAGCTTTCTTT. Combining the CDR3 with reference TRBV5-5 and TRBJ1-1 gives the whole variable domain DAGVTQSPTHLIKTRGQQVTLRCSPISGHKSVSWYQQVLGQGPQFIFQYYEKEERGRGNFPDRFSARQFPNYSSELNVNALLLGDSALYLCASSVTKGLKNTEAFFGQGTRLTVV.

This clonotype was counted ten times or more. V and J are TRBV6-1 and TRBJ1-1; 7 nucleotides align to TRBD1. This CDR3 comprises 13 residues. CDR1 is MNHNS, CDR2 SASEGT, per germline. V was clipped by 5 bases and J by 5 bases; unmatched bases: 5. The CDR3 protein is CASSQGDRTEAFF. In nucleotides, the CDR3 is TGTGCCAGCAGTCAGGGGGATAGGACTGAAGCTTTCTTT.

This chain uses TRBV6-1 with TRBJ2-7; D is unresolved. The ends were cut back, 6 bases at V and 4 bases at J, with 16 bases in the middle. Germline V gives CDR1 MNHNS, CDR2 SASEGT. CDR3 length: 14 residues. This CDR3 reads CASSPVGYGYEQYF. In DNA form, the CDR3 reads TGTGCCAGCAGCCCAGTCGGGTACGGGTACGAGCAGTACTTC.

Ten or more counts support this clonotype. The rearrangement joins TRBV12-3 or TRBV12-4 to TRBJ2-4, with 7 bases aligning to TRBD1. The V and J ends lost 6 bases and 6 bases, in that order; junction bases with no gene match: 11. CDR3 length equals 15 residues. CDR3 nucleotide sequence: TGTGCCAGCAGAGCTGGGACAGCAGTGCTAAACATTCAGTACTTC. Amino acid sequence: CASRAGTAVLNIQYF.

This clonotype occurred many times. This chain connects TRBV28 to TRBJ1-3; D is unresolved. Germline lookup yields CDR1 MDHEN and CDR2 SYDVKM. The CDR3 sequence is 16 residues long. Trimming removed 6 bases at V and 2 bases at J, with 17 bases between. The CDR3 sequence: CASSPPLVSPGNTIYF. The CDR3, as DNA: TGTGCCAGCAGCCCGCCTCTCGTTTCCCCTGGAAACACCATATATTTT.

CDR3: CASSAYGGTQGLYEQYF. CDR3 coding DNA: TGTGCCAGCAGTGCATATGGGGGGACTCAAGGACTCTACGAGCAGTACTTC. The chain is built from TRBV6-1 and TRBJ2-7; perhaps TRBD2 as D (6 bases). V dropped 4 bases and J dropped 3 bases, with 22 bases sitting between them. Germline V CDR1 and CDR2: MNHNS, SASEGT. The CDR3 contains 17 residues.

The V gene is TRBV11-2, the J gene TRBJ2-7, with unresolved D. This CDR3 comprises 13 residues. Germline CDR1 SGHAT, CDR2 FQNNGV. Trimming took 1 base from V and 3 from J, leaving 7 bases between them. The CDR3 reads CASSLVVNYEQYF. CDR3 DNA sequence: TGTGCCAGCAGCTTAGTGGTTAACTACGAGCAGTACTTC.

V is TRBV6-1 and J is TRBJ2-7; D perhaps matches TRBD2 (6 bases). CDR1 and CDR2 (germline): MNHNS, SASEGT. V lost 7 bases and J 3 bases, leaving 16 bases between the germline ends. CDR3 length: 14 amino acids. The CDR3 nucleotides are TGTGCCAGCATCCCTGGACTACTTAGCTACGAGCAGTACTTC. Translated, it gives CASIPGLLSYEQYF.

As regards this clonotype: This sequence may be a read error, since a much larger clone differs from it by one base. The V call is TRBV7-2, the J call TRBJ2-7; 7 bases fit TRBD1. Trimming took 0 bases from V and 2 from J; bases not matched to a gene: 1. Germline loops: CDR1 SGHTA, CDR2 FQGNSA. The CDR3 extends over 14 amino acids. The CDR3 DNA follows: TGTGCCAGCAGCTTAGCGACAGGGACCTACGAGCAGTACTTC. Protein: CASSLATGTYEQYF.

At least ten counts were recorded for this clonotype. This sequence joins TRBV5-1 and TRBJ2-5, with 9 bases fitting TRBD1. The CDR3 has 16 amino acids. J lost 3 bases, V lost 0 bases, and 6 bases had no gene match. Looked up from germline, CDR1 is SGHRS and CDR2 is YFSETQ. Here the CDR3 reads CASSLDAGTGKETQYF. The CDR3 region has the DNA TGCGCCAGCAGCTTGGATGCCGGGACAGGGAAAGAGACCCAGTACTTC. Full variable domain (remainder filled in from reference TRBV5-1 and TRBJ2-5): KAGVTQTPRYLIKTRGQQVTLSCSPISGHRSVSWYQQTPGQGLQFLFEYFSETQRNKGNFPGRFSGRQFSNSRSEMNVSTLELGDSALYLCASSLDAGTGKETQYFGPGTRLLVL.

This clonotype was seen repeatedly, ten times or more. This sequence joins TRBV29-1 and TRBJ1-2; D gene ambiguous. Between the trimmed V and J ends, which lost 5 bases and 8 bases, there was a span of 12 bases. There are 11 residues in the CDR3. Germline V gene data show CDR1 as SQVTM and CDR2 as ANQGSEA. The CDR3 nucleotides are TGCAGCGTTCGGACCCGCCGGGGCTACACCTTC. This sequence encodes CSVRTRRGYTF.

The chain combines TRBV12-5 with TRBJ2-5; 10 nucleotides line up with TRBD1. V was clipped by 6 bases and J by 1 base; unmatched bases: 8. CDR1 and CDR2 from the germline V gene are LGHNT and FRNRAP. CDR3 length: 16 residues. This CDR3 reads CASGLGTGALQETQYF. The CDR3 nucleotides read TGTGCTAGTGGCCTCGGGACAGGGGCTCTCCAAGAGACCCAGTACTTC.

This clonotype has a count of ten or more. DNA of the CDR3: TGCAGTGCTATTAGTACGGGTGAGACCCAGTACTTC. Encoded protein: CSAISTGETQYF. V is TRBV20-1 and J is TRBJ2-5, with D unclear. V was cut by 4 bases and J by 5 bases, with 11 bases left in between. Germline CDR1 reads DFQATT; CDR2 reads SNEGSKA (reference sequence). This CDR3 has 12 residues.

A few counts support this clonotype. This chain links TRBV11-1 with TRBJ2-7; the match to TRBD1 covers 9 bases. This CDR3 spans 16 amino acids. Germline lookup yields CDR1 SGHAT and CDR2 FQDESV (reference sequence). Trimming removed 4 bases from V and 3 bases from J; junction bases left unmatched: 10. The CDR3 reads CASSSTGQGIVYEQYF. The CDR3 nucleotides are TGTGCCAGCAGCTCGACGGGACAGGGAATTGTCTACGAGCAGTACTTC. Using reference TRBV11-1 and TRBJ2-7 for the parts outside the CDR3, the full variable domain is EAEVAQSPRYKITEKSQAVAFWCDPISGHATLYWYRQILGQGPELLVQFQDESVVDDSQLPKDRFSAERLKGVDSTLKIQPAELGDSAMYLCASSSTGQGIVYEQYFGPGTRLTVT.

This clonotype showed up many times. The V gene is TRBV28, the J gene TRBJ1-2; unclear D gene. This CDR3 contains 16 residues. V dropped 3 bases and J dropped 8 bases, with 22 bases sitting between them. Germline loops: CDR1 MDHEN, CDR2 SYDVKM. CDR3 in amino acids: CASSFMGGIINGGYTF. CDR3 nucleotide sequence: TGTGCCAGCAGTTTTATGGGCGGAATCATAAATGGGGGCTACACCTTC.

The rearrangement uses TRBV30 and TRBJ2-2; D not certain. The CDR3 has 11 residues. The V gene's germline CDR1 is GTSNPN and CDR2 SVGIG (reference sequence). Between the trimmed V and J ends, which lost 3 bases and 6 bases, there was a span of 5 bases. CDR3 in amino acids: CAWRGAGELFF. As DNA, the CDR3 is TGTGCCTGGAGAGGTGCCGGGGAGCTGTTTTTT.

J is TRBJ2-7 and V is TRBV12-3 or TRBV12-4; D might be TRBD2 (5 bases). With 7 bases removed from V and 5 bases from J, the gap between germline ends came to 18 bases. This CDR3 has 14 amino acids. The CDR3 spells CASTADSLVDEQYF. The CDR3 DNA sequence: TGTGCCAGCACCGCGGACTCCCTTGTGGACGAGCAGTACTTC.

The V call is TRBV20-1, the J call TRBJ1-2; D possibly corresponds to TRBD1 (5 bases). Germline assignment: CDR1 DFQATT and CDR2 SNEGSKA (reference sequence). Trimming took 1 base from V and 8 from J, leaving 17 bases between them. There are 14 residues in the CDR3. The DNA of the CDR3 is TGCAGTGCTAGAGCCGGGACCCATCCTGCGGGCTACACCTTC. This encodes CSARAGTHPAGYTF.

This clonotype has at least ten counts. The rearrangement uses TRBV12-3 or TRBV12-4 and TRBJ1-1; D possibly corresponds to TRBD1 (5 bases). CDR3 length equals 14 residues. Trimming shortened V by 7 bases and J by 1 base, and 13 bases separated the two germline ends. The CDR3 region has the DNA TGTGCCAGCACTAGGGGCCGGGAGAACACTGAAGCTTTCTTT. Its protein product is CASTRGRENTEAFF.

This clonotype was counted at least ten times. The chain has TRBV7-9 and TRBJ1-5; no clear D gene. Germline CDR1 is SEHNR and CDR2 is FQNEAQ (reference sequence). This CDR3 has 14 amino acids. Trimming took 5 bases from V and 6 from J, leaving 14 bases between them. The CDR3 loop reads CASSRSGGFQPQHF. The CDR3, as DNA: TGTGCCAGCAGCCGGAGCGGAGGATTTCAGCCCCAGCATTTT. The full variable domain, its missing parts supplied by reference TRBV7-9 and TRBJ1-5, is DTGVSQNPRHKITKRGQNVTFRCDPISEHNRLYWYRQTLGQGPEFLTYFQNEAQLEKSRLLSDRFSAERPKGSFSTLEIQRTEQGDSAMYLCASSRSGGFQPQHFGDGTRLSIL.